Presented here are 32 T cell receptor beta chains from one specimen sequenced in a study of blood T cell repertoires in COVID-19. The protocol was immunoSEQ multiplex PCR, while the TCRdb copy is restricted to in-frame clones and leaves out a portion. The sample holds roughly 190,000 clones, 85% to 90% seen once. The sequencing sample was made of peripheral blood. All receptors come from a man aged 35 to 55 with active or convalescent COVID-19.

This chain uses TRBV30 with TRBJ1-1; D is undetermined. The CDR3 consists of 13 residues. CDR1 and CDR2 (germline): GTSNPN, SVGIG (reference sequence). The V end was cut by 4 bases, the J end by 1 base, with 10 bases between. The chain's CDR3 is CAWNPRGNTEAFF. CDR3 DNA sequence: TGTGCCTGGAACCCCCGGGGGAACACTGAAGCTTTCTTT.

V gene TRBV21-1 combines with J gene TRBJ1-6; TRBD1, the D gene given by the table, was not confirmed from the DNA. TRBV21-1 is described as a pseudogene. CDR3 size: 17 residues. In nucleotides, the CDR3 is TGTGCCAGCAGCCCTAAAGTATTCAGGAACTATAATTCACCCCTCCACTTT. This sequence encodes CASSPKVFRNYNSPLHF.

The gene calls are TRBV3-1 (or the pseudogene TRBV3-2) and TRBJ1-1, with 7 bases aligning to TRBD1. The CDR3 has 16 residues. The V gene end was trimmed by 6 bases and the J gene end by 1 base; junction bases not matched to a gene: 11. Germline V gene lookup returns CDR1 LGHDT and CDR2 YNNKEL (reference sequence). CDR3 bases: TGTGCCAGCAGTCCAATAAGCGGACAGGCGAACACTGAAGCTTTCTTT. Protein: CASSPISGQANTEAFF.

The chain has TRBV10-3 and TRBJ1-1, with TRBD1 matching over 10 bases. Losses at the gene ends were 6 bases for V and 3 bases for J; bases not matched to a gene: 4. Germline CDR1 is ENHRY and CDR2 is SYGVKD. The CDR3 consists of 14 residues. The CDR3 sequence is CAIRGDRGYTEAFF. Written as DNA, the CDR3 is TGTGCCATCAGGGGGGACAGGGGATACACTGAAGCTTTCTTT.

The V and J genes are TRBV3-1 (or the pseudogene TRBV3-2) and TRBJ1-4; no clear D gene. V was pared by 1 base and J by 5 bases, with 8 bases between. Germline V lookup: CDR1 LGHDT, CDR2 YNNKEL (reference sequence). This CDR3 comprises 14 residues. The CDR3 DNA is TGTGCCAGCAGCCAAGCTTTCACAAATGAAAAACTGTTTTTT. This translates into CASSQAFTNEKLFF.

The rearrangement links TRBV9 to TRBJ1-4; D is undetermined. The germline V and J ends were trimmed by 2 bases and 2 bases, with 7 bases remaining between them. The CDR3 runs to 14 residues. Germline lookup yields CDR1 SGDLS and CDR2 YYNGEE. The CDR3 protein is CASSVSVTNEKLFF. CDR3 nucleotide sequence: TGTGCCAGCAGCGTCTCGGTTACTAATGAAAAACTGTTTTTT.

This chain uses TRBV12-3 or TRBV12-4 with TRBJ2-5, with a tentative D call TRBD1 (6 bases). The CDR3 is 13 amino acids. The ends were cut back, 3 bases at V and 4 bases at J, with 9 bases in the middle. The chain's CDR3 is CASSLDRRETQYF. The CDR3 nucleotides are TGTGCCAGCAGTTTGGACAGAAGAGAGACCCAGTACTTC.

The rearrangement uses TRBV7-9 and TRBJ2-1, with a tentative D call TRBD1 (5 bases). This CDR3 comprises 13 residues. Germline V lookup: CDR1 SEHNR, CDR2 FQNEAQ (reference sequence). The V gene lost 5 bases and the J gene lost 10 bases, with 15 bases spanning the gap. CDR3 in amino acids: CASSRTTGQEQFF. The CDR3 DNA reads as TGTGCCAGCAGCCGAACAACTGGACAAGAGCAGTTCTTC. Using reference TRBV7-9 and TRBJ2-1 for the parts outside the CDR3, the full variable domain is DTGVSQNPRHKITKRGQNVTFRCDPISEHNRLYWYRQTLGQGPEFLTYFQNEAQLEKSRLLSDRFSAERPKGSFSTLEIQRTEQGDSAMYLCASSRTTGQEQFFGPGTRLTVL.

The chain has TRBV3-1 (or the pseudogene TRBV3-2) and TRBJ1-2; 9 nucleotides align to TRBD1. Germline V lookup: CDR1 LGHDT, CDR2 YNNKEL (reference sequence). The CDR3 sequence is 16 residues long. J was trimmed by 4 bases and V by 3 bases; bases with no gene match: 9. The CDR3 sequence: CASSQGQGSFGYGYTF. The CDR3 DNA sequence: TGTGCCAGCAGCCAGGGACAGGGCAGTTTTGGCTATGGCTACACCTTC.

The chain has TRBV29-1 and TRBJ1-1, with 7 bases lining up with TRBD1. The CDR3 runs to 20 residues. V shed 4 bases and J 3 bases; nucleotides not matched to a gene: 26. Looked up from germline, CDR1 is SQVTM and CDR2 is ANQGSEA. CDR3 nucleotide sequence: TGCAGCGTTGCCTTTATCCCCGGGACAGAAGAAGATATACTCCACACTGAAGCTTTCTTT. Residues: CSVAFIPGTEEDILHTEAFF.

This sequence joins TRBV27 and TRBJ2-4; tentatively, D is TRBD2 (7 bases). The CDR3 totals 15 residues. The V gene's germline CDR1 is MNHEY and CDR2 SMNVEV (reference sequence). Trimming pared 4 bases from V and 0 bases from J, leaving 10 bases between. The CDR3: CASSSGGLAKNIQYF. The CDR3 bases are TGTGCCAGCAGTTCGGGGGGCCTAGCCAAAAACATTCAGTACTTC.

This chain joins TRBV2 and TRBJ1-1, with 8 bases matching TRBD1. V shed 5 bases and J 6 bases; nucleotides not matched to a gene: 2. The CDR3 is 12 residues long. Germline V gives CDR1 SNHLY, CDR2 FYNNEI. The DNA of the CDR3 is TGTGCCAGCAGTACCAGGGGGCCTGAAGCTTTCTTT. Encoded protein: CASSTRGPEAFF.

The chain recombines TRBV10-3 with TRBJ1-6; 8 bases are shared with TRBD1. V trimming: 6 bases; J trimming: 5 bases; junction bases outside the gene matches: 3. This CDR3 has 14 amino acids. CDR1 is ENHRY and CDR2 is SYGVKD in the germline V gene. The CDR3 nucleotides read TGTGCCATCAGCCCGACAGGGGATAATTCACCCCTCCACTTT. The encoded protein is CAISPTGDNSPLHF.

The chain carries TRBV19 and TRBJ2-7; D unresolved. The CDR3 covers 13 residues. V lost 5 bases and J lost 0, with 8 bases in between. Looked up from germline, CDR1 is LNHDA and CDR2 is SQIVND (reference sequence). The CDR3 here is CASSSGASYEQYF. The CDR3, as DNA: TGTGCCAGTAGTTCAGGTGCCTCCTACGAGCAGTACTTC.

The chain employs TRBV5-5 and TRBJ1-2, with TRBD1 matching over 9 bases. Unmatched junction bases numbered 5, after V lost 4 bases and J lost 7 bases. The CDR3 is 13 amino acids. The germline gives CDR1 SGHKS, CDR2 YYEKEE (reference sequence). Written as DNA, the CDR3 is TGTGCCAGCAGCACCGGGACAGGGCCTGGCTACACCTTC. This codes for CASSTGTGPGYTF.

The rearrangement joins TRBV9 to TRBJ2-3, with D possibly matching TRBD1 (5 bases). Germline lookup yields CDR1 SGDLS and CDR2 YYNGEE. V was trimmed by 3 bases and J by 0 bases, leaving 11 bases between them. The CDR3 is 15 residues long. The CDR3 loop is CASSAPGSSTDTQYF. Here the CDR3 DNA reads TGTGCCAGCAGCGCGCCAGGGTCTAGCACAGATACGCAGTATTTT.

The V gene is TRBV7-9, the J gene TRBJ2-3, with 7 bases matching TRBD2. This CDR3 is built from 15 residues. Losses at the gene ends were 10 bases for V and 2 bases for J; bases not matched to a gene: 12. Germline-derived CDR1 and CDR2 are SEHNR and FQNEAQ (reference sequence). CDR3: CATHLSRGYTDTQYF. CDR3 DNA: TGTGCCACCCACCTGTCGCGGGGGTACACAGATACGCAGTATTTT.

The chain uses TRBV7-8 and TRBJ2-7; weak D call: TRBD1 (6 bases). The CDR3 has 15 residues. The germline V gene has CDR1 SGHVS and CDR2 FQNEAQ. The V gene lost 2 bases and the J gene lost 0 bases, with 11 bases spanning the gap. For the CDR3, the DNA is TGTGCCAGCAGCTTATTTCAGGGGAGCTCCTACGAGCAGTACTTC. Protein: CASSLFQGSSYEQYF.

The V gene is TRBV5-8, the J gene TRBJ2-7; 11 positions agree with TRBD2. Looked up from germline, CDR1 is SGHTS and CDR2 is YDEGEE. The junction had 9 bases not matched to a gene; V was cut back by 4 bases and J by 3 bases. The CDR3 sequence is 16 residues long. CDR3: CASSRGGLADYYEQYF. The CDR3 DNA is TGTGCCAGCAGCCGAGGGGGACTAGCGGATTACTACGAGCAGTACTTC.

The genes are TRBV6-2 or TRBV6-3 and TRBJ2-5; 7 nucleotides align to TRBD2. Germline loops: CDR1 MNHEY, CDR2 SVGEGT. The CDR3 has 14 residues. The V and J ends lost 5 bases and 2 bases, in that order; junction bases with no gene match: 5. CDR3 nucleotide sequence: TGTGCCAGCAGTACACCGGGGGGACAAGAGACCCAGTACTTC. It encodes CASSTPGGQETQYF.

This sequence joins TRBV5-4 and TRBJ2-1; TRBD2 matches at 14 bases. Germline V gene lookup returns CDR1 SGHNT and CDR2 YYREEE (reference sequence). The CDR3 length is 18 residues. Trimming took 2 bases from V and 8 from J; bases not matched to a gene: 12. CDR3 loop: CASSLGGLAGELVHEQFF. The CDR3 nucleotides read TGTGCCAGCAGCTTAGGGGGACTAGCGGGAGAGTTGGTCCATGAGCAGTTCTTC. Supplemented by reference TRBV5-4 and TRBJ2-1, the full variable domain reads ETGVTQSPTHLIKTRGQQVTLRCSSQSGHNTVSWYQQALGQGPQFIFQYYREEENGRGNFPPRFSGLQFPNYSSELNVNALELDDSALYLCASSLGGLAGELVHEQFFGPGTRLTVL.

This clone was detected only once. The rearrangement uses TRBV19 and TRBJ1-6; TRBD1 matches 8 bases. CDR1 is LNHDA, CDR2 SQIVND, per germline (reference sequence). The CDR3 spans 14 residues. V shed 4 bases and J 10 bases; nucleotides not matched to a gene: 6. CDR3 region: CASSTTGDWSPLHF. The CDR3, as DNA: TGTGCCAGTAGTACGACAGGGGATTGGTCACCCCTCCACTTT. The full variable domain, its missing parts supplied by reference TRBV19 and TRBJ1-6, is DGGITQSPKYLFRKEGQNVTLSCEQNLNHDAMYWYRQDPGQGLRLIYYSQIVNDFQKGDIAEGYSVSREKKESFPLTVTSAQKNPTAFYLCASSTTGDWSPLHFGNGTRLTVT.

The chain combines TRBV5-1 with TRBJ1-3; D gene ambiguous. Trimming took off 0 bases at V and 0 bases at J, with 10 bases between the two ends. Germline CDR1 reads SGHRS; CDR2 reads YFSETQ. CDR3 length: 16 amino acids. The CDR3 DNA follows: TGCGCCAGCAGCTTGGTAAACAGCCTCTCTGGAAACACCATATATTTT. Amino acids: CASSLVNSLSGNTIYF.

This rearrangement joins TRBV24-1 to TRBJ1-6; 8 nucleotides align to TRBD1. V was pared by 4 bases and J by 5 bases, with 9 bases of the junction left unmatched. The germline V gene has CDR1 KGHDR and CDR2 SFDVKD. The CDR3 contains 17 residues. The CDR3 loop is CATSDPAGGANNSPLHF. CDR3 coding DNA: TGTGCCACCAGTGACCCCGCAGGGGGCGCGAATAATTCACCCCTCCACTTT.

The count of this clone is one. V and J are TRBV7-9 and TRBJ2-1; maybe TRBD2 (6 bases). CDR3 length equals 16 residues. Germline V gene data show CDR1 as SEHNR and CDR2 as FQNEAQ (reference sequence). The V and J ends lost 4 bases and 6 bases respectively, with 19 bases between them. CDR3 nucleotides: TGTGCCAGCAGCTCTCTAACGGGAGATGGTCCCAATGAGCAGTTCTTC. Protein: CASSSLTGDGPNEQFF. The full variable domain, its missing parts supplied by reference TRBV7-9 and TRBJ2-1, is DTGVSQNPRHKITKRGQNVTFRCDPISEHNRLYWYRQTLGQGPEFLTYFQNEAQLEKSRLLSDRFSAERPKGSFSTLEIQRTEQGDSAMYLCASSSLTGDGPNEQFFGPGTRLTVL.

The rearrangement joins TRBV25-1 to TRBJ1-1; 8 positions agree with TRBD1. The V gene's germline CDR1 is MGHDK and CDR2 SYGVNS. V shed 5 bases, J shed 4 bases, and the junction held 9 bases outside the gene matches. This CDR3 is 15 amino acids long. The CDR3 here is CASSKLDRAFTEAFF. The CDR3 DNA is TGTGCCAGCAGTAAACTGGACAGGGCATTCACTGAAGCTTTCTTT.

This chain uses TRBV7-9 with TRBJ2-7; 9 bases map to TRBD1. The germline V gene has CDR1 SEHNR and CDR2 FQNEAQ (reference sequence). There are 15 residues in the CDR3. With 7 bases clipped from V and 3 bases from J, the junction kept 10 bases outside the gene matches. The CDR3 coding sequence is TGTGCCAGCACCAATCCAGGACAGGGGTTCTACGAGCAGTACTTC. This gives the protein CASTNPGQGFYEQYF.

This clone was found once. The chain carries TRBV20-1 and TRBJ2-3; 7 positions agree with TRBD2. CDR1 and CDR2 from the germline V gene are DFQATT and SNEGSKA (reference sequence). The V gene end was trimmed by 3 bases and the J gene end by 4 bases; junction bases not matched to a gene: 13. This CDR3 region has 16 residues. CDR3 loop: CSASRPSGIGADTQYF. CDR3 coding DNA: TGCAGTGCTAGTCGCCCCAGCGGGATTGGGGCAGATACGCAGTATTTT.

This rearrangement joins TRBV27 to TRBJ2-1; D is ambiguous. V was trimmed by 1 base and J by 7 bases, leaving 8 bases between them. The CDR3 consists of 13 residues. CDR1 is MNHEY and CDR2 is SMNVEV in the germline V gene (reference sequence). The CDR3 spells CASSLYRVNEQFF. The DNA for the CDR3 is TGTGCCAGCAGTTTATACCGGGTGAATGAGCAGTTCTTC.

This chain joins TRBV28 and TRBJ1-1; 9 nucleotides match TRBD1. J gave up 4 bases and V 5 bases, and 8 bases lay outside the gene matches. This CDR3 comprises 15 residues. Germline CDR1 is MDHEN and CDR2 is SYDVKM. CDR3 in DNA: TGTGCCAGCAGTACCCTGACAGGGGGTAGCACTGAAGCTTTCTTT. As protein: CASSTLTGGSTEAFF.

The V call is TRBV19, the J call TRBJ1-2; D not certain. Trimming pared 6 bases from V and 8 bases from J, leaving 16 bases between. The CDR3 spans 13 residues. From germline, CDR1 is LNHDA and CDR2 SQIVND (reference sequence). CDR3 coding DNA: TGTGCCAGTAGAAAAGCTGGAGTTCTGGGCTACACCTTC. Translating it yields CASRKAGVLGYTF.

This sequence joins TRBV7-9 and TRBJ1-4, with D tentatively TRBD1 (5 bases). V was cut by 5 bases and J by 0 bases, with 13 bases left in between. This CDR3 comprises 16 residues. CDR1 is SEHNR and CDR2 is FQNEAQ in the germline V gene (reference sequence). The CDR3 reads CASSPPSGATNEKLFF. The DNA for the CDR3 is TGTGCCAGCAGCCCCCCATCGGGGGCAACTAATGAAAAACTGTTTTTT.